This T cell receptor (beta chain) was documented in a study of post-analysis software for immune sequencing data. As for the study in general: Relapsing-remitting, secondary progressive and progressive-relapsing forms of multiple sclerosis all featured among disease courses. Points from the study as a whole: Patients had higher frequencies than controls of about 5 TRBV segments, including TRBV5-6, TRBV5-1 and TRBV20-1. Under the F measure, samples that were prepared in one batch clustered strongly together. A significant reduction in normalized Chao1 diversity was observed in multiple sclerosis patients versus controls.

CDR3 length equals 16 residues. V lost 7 bases to trimming and J lost 2 bases; unmatched junction nucleotides: 14. CDR1 and CDR2 (germline): SGHRS, YFSETQ. Prepared TCR beta cDNA libraries contained unique molecular identifiers. T cells numbering about 0.9 to 10 million yielded cDNA molecules that totaled approximately 500,000. TCRdb re-derived calls from the PCR reads in MiXCR, one entry per CDR3 protein. This sample carries some 700,000 distinct CDR3 sequences, more than 50% of them seen once, and the ten largest clones take approximately 11%. Turning to this clonotype: The antigen is undetermined.

This sequence originates from a girl aged 2-10 years with multiple sclerosis. Sequenced: blood. The chain joins TRBV5-1 to TRBJ1-2, with 7 bases aligning to TRBD1. The DNA for the CDR3 is TGCGCCAGCGGAGGTGGTGGCAGGGGGGCCAACTATGGCTACACCTTC. Protein sequence: CASGGGGRGANYGYTF.